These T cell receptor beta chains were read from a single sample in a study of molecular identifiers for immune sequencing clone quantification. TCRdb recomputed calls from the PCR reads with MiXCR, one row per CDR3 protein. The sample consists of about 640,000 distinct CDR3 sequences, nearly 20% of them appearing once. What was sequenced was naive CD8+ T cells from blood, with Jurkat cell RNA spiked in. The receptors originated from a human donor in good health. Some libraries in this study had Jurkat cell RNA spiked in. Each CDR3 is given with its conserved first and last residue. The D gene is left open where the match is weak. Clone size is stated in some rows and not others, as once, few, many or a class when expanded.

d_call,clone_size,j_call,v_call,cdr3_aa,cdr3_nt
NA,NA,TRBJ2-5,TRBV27,CASSLSSEIQETQYF,TGTGCCAGCAGTTTATCTTCGGAGATCCAAGAGACCCAGTACTTC
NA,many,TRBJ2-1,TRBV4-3,CASSQEPRTPYNEQFF,TGCGCCAGCAGCCAAGAGCCCAGGACCCCCTACAATGAGCAGTTCTTC
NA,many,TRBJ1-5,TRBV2,CASSEAEGRGYQPQHF,TGTGCCAGCAGTGAAGCGGAGGGCAGGGGATATCAGCCCCAGCATTTT
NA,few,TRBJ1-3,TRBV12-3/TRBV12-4,CASSLSPSQSPGNTIYF,TGTGCCAGCAGTTTATCCCCCTCCCAAAGTCCTGGAAACACCATATATTTT
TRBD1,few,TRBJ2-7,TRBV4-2,CASSQDSPGQGLYEQYF,TGTGCCAGCAGCCAAGATTCTCCGGGACAGGGCCTCTACGAGCAGTACTTC
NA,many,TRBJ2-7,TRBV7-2,CASSFYREEYEQYF,TGTGCCAGCAGCTTCTACAGGGAAGAGTACGAGCAGTACTTC
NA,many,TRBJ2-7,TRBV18,CASSPGGTQAYEQYF,TGTGCCAGCTCACCAGGTGGGACGCAAGCCTACGAGCAGTACTTC
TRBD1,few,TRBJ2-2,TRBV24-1,CATSGDSYTGELFF,TGTGCCACCAGTGGGGACAGTTACACCGGGGAGCTGTTTTTT
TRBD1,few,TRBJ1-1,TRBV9,CASSASSGTANTEAFF,TGTGCCAGCAGCGCTTCCTCTGGGACAGCGAACACTGAAGCTTTCTTT
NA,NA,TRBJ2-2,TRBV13,CASSPKPGELFF,TGTGCCAGCAGCCCGAAGCCCGGGGAGCTGTTTTTT
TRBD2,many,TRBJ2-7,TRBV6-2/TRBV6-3,CASSYSLGGSSYEQYF,TGTGCCAGCAGTTACTCGCTGGGCGGGAGCTCCTACGAGCAGTACTTC
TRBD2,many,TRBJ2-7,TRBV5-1,CASSTGTSGTYEQYF,TGCGCCAGCAGCACCGGGACTAGCGGTACCTACGAGCAGTACTTC
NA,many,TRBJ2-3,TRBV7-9,CASLMLYTQYF,TGTGCCAGCCTTATGTTATATACGCAGTATTTT
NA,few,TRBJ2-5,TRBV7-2,CASSLFLSGSETQYF,TGTGCCAGCAGCTTATTCTTATCCGGTTCCGAGACCCAGTACTTC
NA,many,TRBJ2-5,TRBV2,CASDDSGQETQYF,TGTGCCAGCGACGATTCAGGGCAAGAGACCCAGTACTTC
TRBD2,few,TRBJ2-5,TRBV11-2,CASSLVYGSGGLGVTQYF,TGTGCCAGCAGCTTAGTGTATGGGAGCGGGGGACTTGGGGTGACCCAGTACTTC
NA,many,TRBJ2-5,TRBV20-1,CSARDFQREAQETQYF,TGCAGTGCTAGAGATTTTCAACGCGAGGCCCAGGAGACCCAGTACTTC
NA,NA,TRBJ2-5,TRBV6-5,CASKGQQETQYF,TGTGCCAGCAAGGGACAACAAGAGACCCAGTACTTC